These 20 T cell receptor beta chains came from one sample sequenced in a study of graft-versus-host responses after intestinal transplantation. The antigens for these receptors are not known. Sequenced by immunoSEQ multiplex PCR; TCRdb stores in-frame clones only, minus some. The data show 90,000 to 150,000 clones, 90% to 95% seen once. Sequencing used unstimulated CD8+ T cells sorted from spleen or lymph node cells, obtained before intestinal transplant. Every receptor here comes from a human donor who received an intestinal transplant.

V usage is TRBV4-2 and J usage is TRBJ2-1; either TRBD1 or TRBD2 may supply D (5 bases each). The CDR3 is 16 residues long. The V and J ends lost 0 bases and 2 bases respectively, with 11 bases between them. Germline CDR1 reads LGHNA; CDR2 reads YNFKEQ. CDR3 nucleotide sequence: TGTGCCAGCAGCCAAGAATCCGGGACCGCCTACAATGAGCAGTTCTTC. Translation: CASSQESGTAYNEQFF.

In the case of this clone: The same CDR3 arises from other DNA sequences in this sample as well. The gene calls are TRBV5-6 and TRBJ2-7; TRBD1 aligns across 7 bases. The J segment lost 3 bases and the V segment lost 2 bases, leaving 2 bases of the junction unmatched. The CDR3 runs to 13 residues. Looked up from germline, CDR1 is SGHDT and CDR2 is YYEEEE. The CDR3: CASSLGQDYEQYF. In DNA form, the CDR3 reads TGTGCCAGCAGCTTAGGACAGGACTACGAGCAGTACTTC.

The chain couples TRBV27 to TRBJ1-2; the D gene is possibly TRBD1 (6 bases). Per germline, CDR1 MNHEY and CDR2 SMNVEV (reference sequence). This CDR3 spans 13 amino acids. Deletions cut 5 bases from V and 4 bases from J, with 11 bases between. This CDR3 is CASSLGQSYGYTF. DNA of the CDR3: TGTGCCAGCAGTCTCGGACAGAGCTATGGCTACACCTTC.

This clone came up once. This chain joins TRBV6-5 and TRBJ1-2; TRBD1 agrees at 9 bases. CDR1 is MNHEY and CDR2 is SVGAGI in the germline V gene. V was clipped by 0 bases and J by 1 base; unmatched bases: 0. The CDR3 is 15 residues long. The CDR3 DNA sequence: TGTGCCAGCAGTTACTCGGGACAGGGTAACTATGGCTACACCTTC. As protein: CASSYSGQGNYGYTF.

In its sample, this clone was seen once. CDR3 sequence (DNA): TGTGCCAGGAGGACTAGCGGGACCAATGAGCAGTTCTTC. Translating it yields CARRTSGTNEQFF. The rearrangement links TRBV2 to TRBJ2-1; 12 nucleotides agree with TRBD2. The V segment lost 9 bases and the J segment 6 bases; nucleotides outside the gene matches: 3. Germline V gene sequence: CDR1 SNHLY, CDR2 FYNNEI. The CDR3 sequence is 13 residues long.

The genes are TRBV27 and TRBJ2-2, with D hard to call. There are 14 residues in the CDR3. CDR1 MNHEY and CDR2 SMNVEV come from the germline V gene (reference sequence). V was trimmed by 0 bases and J by 9 bases, leaving 11 bases between them. In nucleotides, the CDR3 is TGTGCCAGCAGTTTATCAATCGGCCACCGGGAGCTGTTTTTT. This translates into CASSLSIGHRELFF.

V usage is TRBV27 and J usage is TRBJ2-5; D might be TRBD2 (6 bases). The V end was cut by 2 bases, the J end by 5 bases, with 9 bases between. This CDR3 contains 13 residues. Germline CDR1 MNHEY, CDR2 SMNVEV (reference sequence). DNA for the CDR3: TGTGCCAGCAGTTTAGGTCGGGGGGAGACCCAGTACTTC. Its protein is CASSLGRGETQYF.

This clone was found a few times. This sequence joins TRBV15 and TRBJ1-2; D is ambiguous. CDR1 LNHNV and CDR2 YYDKDF come from the germline V gene (reference sequence). The V end lost 4 bases, the J end lost 3 bases, and 9 bases lay between the germline ends. The CDR3 runs 13 residues. CDR3 in amino acids: CATSTGRDYGYTF. In DNA form, the CDR3 reads TGTGCCACCAGCACGGGTCGGGACTATGGCTACACCTTC. Full variable domain (rest looked up from reference TRBV15 and TRBJ1-2): DAMVIQNPRYQVTQFGKPVTLSCSQTLNHNVMYWYQQKSSQAPKLLFHYYDKDFNNEADTPDNFQSRRPNTSFCFLDIRSPGLGDTAMYLCATSTGRDYGYTFGSGTRLTVV.

This clone has a single count. The V and J genes are TRBV14 and TRBJ2-1, with 7 bases lining up with TRBD2. V lost 2 bases to trimming and J lost 4 bases; unmatched junction nucleotides: 5. This CDR3 has 15 amino acids. CDR1 is SGHDN, CDR2 FVKESK, per germline. Written as DNA, the CDR3 is TGTGCCAGCAGCCAACTAGCGGATCCGTACAATGAGCAGTTCTTC. It yields the protein CASSQLADPYNEQFF.

The rearrangement uses TRBV9 and TRBJ1-5; 7 bases align to TRBD1. Trimming at V came to 2 bases and at J to 3 bases, leaving 2 bases not matched to a gene. The CDR3 spans 14 residues. The germline gives CDR1 SGDLS, CDR2 YYNGEE. Here the CDR3 DNA reads TGTGCCAGCAGCGTCGGACAGGACAATCAGCCCCAGCATTTT. This codes for CASSVGQDNQPQHF. The whole variable domain, filled in from reference TRBV9 and TRBJ1-5, reads DSGVTQTPKHLITATGQRVTLRCSPRSGDLSVYWYQQSLDQGLQFLIQYYNGEERAKGNILERFSAQQFPDLHSELNLSSLELGDSALYFCASSVGQDNQPQHFGDGTRLSIL.

This clone was seen once. V gene TRBV4-3 combines with J gene TRBJ2-5; 12 nucleotides align to TRBD2. The CDR3 loop spans 14 amino acids. Germline V gene sequence: CDR1 LGHNA, CDR2 YSLEER. The V and J ends lost 8 bases and 6 bases, in that order; junction bases with no gene match: 7. CDR3 nucleotides: TGCGCCAGCGGCGGACTAGCGGGAAGAAAGACCCAGTACTTC. As protein: CASGGLAGRKTQYF.

The rearrangement links TRBV23-1 to TRBJ2-7; D gene unclear. TRBV23-1 is an ORF; its function is uncertain. V lost 6 bases and J 1 base, leaving 4 bases between the germline ends. The CDR3 is 11 residues long. For the CDR3, the DNA is TGCGCCAGCAGAGGGTCCTACGAGCAGTACTTC. Protein sequence: CASRGSYEQYF.

This clone has just one count. The V gene is TRBV4-1, the J gene TRBJ2-1; D may be TRBD2 (6 bases). Trimming stripped 3 bases from V and 7 bases from J, with 13 bases between. CDR3 size: 14 residues. Germline V lookup: CDR1 MGHRA, CDR2 YSYEKL. The CDR3 nucleotides read TGCGCCAGCAGCCAGGGTCTAGCGCGGAATGAGCAGTTCTTC. Amino acids: CASSQGLARNEQFF.

This chain connects TRBV7-3 to TRBJ1-1; D might be TRBD1 (5 bases). CDR1 is SGHTA and CDR2 is FQGTGA in the germline V gene. The CDR3 extends over 14 amino acids. Trimming took off 2 bases at V and 4 bases at J, with 11 bases between the two ends. The CDR3 DNA sequence: TGTGCCAGCAGCTTATCGGGCGGGGGCACTGAAGCTTTCTTT. It codes for CASSLSGGGTEAFF.

This chain connects TRBV5-1 to TRBJ2-5; TRBD2 matches at 7 bases. The J call may be wrong; the DNA end is better matched by TRBJ2-7. The CDR3 is 14 residues long. Germline CDR1 SGHRS, CDR2 YFSETQ. CDR3 sequence: CASSFEGGPYEQYF. CDR3 DNA: TGCGCCAGCAGCTTCGAGGGAGGGCCCTACGAGCAGTACTTC.

This chain uses TRBV7-6 with TRBJ2-7; D may correspond to TRBD1 or TRBD2 (6 bases each). Germline CDR1 reads SGHVS; CDR2 reads FNYEAQ. Trimming took off 1 base at V and 3 bases at J, with 13 bases between the two ends. This CDR3 comprises 15 residues. The DNA for the CDR3 is TGTGCCAGCAGCTTAGAGGCAGGGGAGGACTACGAGCAGTACTTC. Translating gives CASSLEAGEDYEQYF. Variable domain in full (rest from reference TRBV7-6 and TRBJ2-7): GAGVSQSPRYKVTKRGQDVALRCDPISGHVSLYWYRQALGQGPEFLTYFNYEAQQDKSGLPNDRFSAERPEGSISTLTIQRTEQRDSAMYRCASSLEAGEDYEQYFGPGTRLTVT.

The chain combines TRBV6-4 with TRBJ1-1; D remains ambiguous. V lost 0 bases and J lost 6, with 8 bases in between. Per germline, CDR1 MRHNA and CDR2 SNTAGT. The CDR3 has 13 amino acids. CDR3 DNA: TGTGCCAGCAGTGACTCGAGTGGGGCTGAAGCTTTCTTT. Protein: CASSDSSGAEAFF.

The chain recombines TRBV19 with TRBJ2-1; 7 bases line up with TRBD2. Trimming removed 8 bases from V and 1 base from J; junction bases left unmatched: 11. This CDR3 has 16 amino acids. CDR1 is LNHDA and CDR2 is SQIVND in the germline V gene (reference sequence). The CDR3 reads CASRPYTGGSYNEQFF. In nucleotides, the CDR3 is TGTGCCAGTCGGCCCTACACGGGAGGTTCCTACAATGAGCAGTTCTTC.

The V gene is TRBV28, the J gene TRBJ2-7; D is possibly TRBD1 (5 bases). The CDR3 spans 17 residues. V was trimmed by 4 bases and J by 0 bases, leaving 19 bases between them. Germline V CDR1 and CDR2: MDHEN, SYDVKM. The CDR3 reads CASSSPRRQRSSYEQYF. CDR3 nucleotides: TGTGCCAGCAGTTCTCCCCGTCGACAGCGATCCTCCTACGAGCAGTACTTC.

The rearrangement uses TRBV15 and TRBJ2-7; D may be TRBD1 or TRBD2 (5 bases each). V was clipped by 3 bases and J by 9 bases, with 15 bases between them. The CDR3 is made up of 13 amino acids. Germline V gives CDR1 LNHNV, CDR2 YYDKDF (reference sequence). CDR3 sequence: CATSSLRRDGQYF. The CDR3 coding sequence is TGTGCCACCAGCAGTCTCCGTCGGGACGGGCAGTACTTC.